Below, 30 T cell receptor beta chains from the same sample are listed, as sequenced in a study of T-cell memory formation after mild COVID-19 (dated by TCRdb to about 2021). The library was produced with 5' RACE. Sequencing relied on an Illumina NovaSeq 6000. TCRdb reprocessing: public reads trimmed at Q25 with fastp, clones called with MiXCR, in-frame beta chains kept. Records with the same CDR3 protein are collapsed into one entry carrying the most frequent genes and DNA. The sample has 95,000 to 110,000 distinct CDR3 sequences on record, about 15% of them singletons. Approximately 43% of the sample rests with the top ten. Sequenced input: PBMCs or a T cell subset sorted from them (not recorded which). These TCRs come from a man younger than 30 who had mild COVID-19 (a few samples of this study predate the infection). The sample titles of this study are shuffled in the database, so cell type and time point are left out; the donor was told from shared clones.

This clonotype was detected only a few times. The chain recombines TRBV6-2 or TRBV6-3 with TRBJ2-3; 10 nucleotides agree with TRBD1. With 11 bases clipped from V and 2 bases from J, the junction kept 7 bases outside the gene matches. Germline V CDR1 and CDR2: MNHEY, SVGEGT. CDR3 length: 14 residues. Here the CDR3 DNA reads TGTGCCGCCGTAGGGACAGGGGTCACAGATACGCAGTATTTT. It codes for CAAVGTGVTDTQYF.

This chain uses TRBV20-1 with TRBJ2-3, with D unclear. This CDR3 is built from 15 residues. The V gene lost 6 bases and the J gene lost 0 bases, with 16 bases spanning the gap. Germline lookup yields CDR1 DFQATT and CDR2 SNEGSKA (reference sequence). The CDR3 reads CSAPTRAESTDTQYF. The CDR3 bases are TGCAGTGCCCCCACCCGGGCAGAAAGCACAGATACGCAGTATTTT.

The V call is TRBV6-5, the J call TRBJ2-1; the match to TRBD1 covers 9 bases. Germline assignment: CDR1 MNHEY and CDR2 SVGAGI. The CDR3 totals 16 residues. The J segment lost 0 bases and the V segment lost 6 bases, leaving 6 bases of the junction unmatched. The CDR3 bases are TGTGCCAGCAGCCTCTTACAGGGGGCCTCCTACAATGAGCAGTTCTTC. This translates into CASSLLQGASYNEQFF.

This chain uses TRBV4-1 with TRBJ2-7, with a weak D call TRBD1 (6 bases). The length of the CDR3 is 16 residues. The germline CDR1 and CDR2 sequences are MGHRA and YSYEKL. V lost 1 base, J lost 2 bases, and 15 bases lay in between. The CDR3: CASSQGLQGVPYEQYF. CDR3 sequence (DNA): TGCGCCAGCAGCCAAGGTCTACAGGGAGTTCCCTACGAGCAGTACTTC.

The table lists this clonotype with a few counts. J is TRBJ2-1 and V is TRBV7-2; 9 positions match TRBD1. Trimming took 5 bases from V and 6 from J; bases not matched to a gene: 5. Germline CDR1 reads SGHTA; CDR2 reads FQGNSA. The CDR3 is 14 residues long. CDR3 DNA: TGTGCCAGCAGCCCCGGGACAGGGTCCAATGAGCAGTTCTTC. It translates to CASSPGTGSNEQFF.

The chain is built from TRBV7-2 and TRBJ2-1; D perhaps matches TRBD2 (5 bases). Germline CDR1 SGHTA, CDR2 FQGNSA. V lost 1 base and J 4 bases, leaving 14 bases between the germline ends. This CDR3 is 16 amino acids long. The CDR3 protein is CASSLVGRTAYNEQFF. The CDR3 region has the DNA TGTGCCAGCAGCTTAGTCGGCAGGACTGCTTACAATGAGCAGTTCTTC. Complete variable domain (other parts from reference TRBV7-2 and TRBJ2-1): GAGVSQSPSNKVTEKGKDVELRCDPISGHTALYWYRQSLGQGLEFLIYFQGNSAPDKSGLPSDRFSAERTGGSVSTLTIQRTQQEDSAVYLCASSLVGRTAYNEQFFGPGTRLTVL.

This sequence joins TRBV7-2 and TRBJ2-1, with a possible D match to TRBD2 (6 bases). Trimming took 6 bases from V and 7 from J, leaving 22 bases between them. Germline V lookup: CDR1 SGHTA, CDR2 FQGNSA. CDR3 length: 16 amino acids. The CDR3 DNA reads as TGTGCCAGCAGTCCCGGGGGTAGGGGCCTGATGAATGAGCAGTTCTTC. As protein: CASSPGGRGLMNEQFF.

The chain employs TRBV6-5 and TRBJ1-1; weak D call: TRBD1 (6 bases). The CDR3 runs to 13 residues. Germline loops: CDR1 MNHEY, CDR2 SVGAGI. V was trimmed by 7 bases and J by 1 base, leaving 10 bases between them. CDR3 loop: CASMGHTNTEAFF. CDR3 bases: TGTGCCAGCATGGGACATACGAACACTGAAGCTTTCTTT.

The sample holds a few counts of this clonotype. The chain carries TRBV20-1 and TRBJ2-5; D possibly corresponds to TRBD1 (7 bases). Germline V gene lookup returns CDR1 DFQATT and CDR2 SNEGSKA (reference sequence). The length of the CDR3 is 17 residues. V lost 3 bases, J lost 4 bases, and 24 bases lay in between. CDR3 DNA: TGCAGTGCTAGTAGGGAGGAGGGGGCCGGCTCCAGAGAGACCCAGTACTTC. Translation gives CSASREEGAGSRETQYF.

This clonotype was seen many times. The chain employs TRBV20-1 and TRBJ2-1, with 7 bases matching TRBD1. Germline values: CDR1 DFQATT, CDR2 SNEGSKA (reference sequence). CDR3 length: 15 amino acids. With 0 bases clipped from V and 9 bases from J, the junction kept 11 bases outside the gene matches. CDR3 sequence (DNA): TGCAGTGCTAGAGATGAGGGGGCTACCGGTAGTGAGCAGTTCTTC. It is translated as CSARDEGATGSEQFF.

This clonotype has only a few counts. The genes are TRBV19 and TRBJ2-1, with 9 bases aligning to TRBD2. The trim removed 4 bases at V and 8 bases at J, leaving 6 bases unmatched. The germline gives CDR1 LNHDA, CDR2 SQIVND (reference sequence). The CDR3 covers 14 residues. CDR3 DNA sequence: TGTGCCAGTAGTAAGGCGGCGGGAGGGCATGAGCAGTTCTTC. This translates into CASSKAAGGHEQFF.

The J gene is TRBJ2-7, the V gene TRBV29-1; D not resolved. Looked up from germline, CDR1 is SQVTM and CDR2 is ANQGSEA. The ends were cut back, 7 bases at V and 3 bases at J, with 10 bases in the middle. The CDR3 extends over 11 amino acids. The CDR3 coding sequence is TGCAGCGCGAGTTTCGACTACGAGCAGTACTTC. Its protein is CSASFDYEQYF.

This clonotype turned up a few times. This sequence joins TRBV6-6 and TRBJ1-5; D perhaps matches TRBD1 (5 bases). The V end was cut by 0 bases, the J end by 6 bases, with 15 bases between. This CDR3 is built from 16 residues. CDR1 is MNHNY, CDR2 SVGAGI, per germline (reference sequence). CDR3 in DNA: TGTGCCAGCAGTTACTCAGCCCCTGGGGGGGGTCAGCCCCAGCATTTT. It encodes CASSYSAPGGGQPQHF.

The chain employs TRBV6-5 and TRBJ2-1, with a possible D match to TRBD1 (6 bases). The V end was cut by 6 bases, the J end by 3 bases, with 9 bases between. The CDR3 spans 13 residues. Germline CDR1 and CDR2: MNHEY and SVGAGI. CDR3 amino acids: CASSQGNYNEQFF. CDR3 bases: TGTGCCAGCAGCCAGGGGAACTACAATGAGCAGTTCTTC.

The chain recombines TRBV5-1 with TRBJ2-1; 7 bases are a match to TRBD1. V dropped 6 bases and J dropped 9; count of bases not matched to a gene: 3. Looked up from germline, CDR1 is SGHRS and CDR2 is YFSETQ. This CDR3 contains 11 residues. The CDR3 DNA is TGCGCCAGCAAGGGGGCGGGTGAGCAGTTCTTC. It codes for CASKGAGEQFF. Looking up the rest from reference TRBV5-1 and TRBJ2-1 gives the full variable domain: KAGVTQTPRYLIKTRGQQVTLSCSPISGHRSVSWYQQTPGQGLQFLFEYFSETQRNKGNFPGRFSGRQFSNSRSEMNVSTLELGDSALYLCASKGAGEQFFGPGTRLTVL.

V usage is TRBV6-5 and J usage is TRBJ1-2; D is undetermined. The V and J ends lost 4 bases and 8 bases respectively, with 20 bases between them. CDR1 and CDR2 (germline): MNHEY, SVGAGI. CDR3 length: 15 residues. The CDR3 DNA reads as TGTGCCAGCAGTTTTACCGGACCGAGCCCTGTGGGCTACACCTTC. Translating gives CASSFTGPSPVGYTF.

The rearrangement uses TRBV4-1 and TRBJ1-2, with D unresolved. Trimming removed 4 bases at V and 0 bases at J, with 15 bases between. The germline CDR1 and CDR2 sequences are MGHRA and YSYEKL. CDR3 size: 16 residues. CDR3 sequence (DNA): TGCGCCAGCAGCCCAACCCCATGGGTAACTAACTATGGCTACACCTTC. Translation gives CASSPTPWVTNYGYTF.

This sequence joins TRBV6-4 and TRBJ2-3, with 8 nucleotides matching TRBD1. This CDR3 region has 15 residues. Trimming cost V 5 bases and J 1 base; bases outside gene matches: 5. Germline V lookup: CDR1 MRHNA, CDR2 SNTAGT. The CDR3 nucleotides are TGTGCCAGCAGTTCTCAGGGGGCTGGCACAGATACGCAGTATTTT. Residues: CASSSQGAGTDTQYF.

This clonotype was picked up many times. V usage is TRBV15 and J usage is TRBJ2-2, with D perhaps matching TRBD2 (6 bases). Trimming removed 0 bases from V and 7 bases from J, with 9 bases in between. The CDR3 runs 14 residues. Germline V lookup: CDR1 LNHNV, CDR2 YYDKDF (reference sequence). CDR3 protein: CATSRDLGGGELFF. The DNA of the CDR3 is TGTGCCACCAGCAGAGATTTGGGGGGCGGGGAGCTGTTTTTT. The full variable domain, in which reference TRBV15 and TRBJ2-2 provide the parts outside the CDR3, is DAMVIQNPRYQVTQFGKPVTLSCSQTLNHNVMYWYQQKSSQAPKLLFHYYDKDFNNEADTPDNFQSRRPNTSFCFLDIRSPGLGDTAMYLCATSRDLGGGELFFGEGSRLTVL.

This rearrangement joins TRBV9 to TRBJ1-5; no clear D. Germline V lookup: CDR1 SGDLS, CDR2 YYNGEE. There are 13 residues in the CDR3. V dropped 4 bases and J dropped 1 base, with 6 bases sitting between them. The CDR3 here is CASSQSSNQPQHF. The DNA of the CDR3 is TGTGCCAGCAGCCAATCGAGCAATCAGCCCCAGCATTTT. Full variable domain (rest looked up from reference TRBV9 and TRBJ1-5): DSGVTQTPKHLITATGQRVTLRCSPRSGDLSVYWYQQSLDQGLQFLIQYYNGEERAKGNILERFSAQQFPDLHSELNLSSLELGDSALYFCASSQSSNQPQHFGDGTRLSIL.

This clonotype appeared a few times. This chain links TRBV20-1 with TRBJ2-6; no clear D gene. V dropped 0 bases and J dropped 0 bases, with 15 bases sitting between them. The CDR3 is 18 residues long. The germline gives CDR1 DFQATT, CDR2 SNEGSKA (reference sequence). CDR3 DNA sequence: TGCAGTGCTAGAGATTCTGGCAGTCTCCGCTCTGGGGCCAACGTCCTGACTTTC. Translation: CSARDSGSLRSGANVLTF.

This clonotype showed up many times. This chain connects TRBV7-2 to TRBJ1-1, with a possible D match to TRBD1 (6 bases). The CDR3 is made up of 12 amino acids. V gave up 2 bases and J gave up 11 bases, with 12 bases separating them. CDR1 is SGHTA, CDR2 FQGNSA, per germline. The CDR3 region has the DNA TGTGCCAGCAGCTTAATCGGGGGCGACGCTTTCTTT. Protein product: CASSLIGGDAFF. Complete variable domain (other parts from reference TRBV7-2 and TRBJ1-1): GAGVSQSPSNKVTEKGKDVELRCDPISGHTALYWYRQSLGQGLEFLIYFQGNSAPDKSGLPSDRFSAERTGGSVSTLTIQRTQQEDSAVYLCASSLIGGDAFFGQGTRLTVV.

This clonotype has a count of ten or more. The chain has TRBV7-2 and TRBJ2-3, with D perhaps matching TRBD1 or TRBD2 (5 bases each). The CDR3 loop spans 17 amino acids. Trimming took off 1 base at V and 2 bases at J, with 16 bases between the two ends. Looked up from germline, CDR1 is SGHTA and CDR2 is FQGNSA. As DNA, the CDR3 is TGTGCCAGCAGCTTAGGAGTGGGACGGAGGCACACAGATACGCAGTATTTT. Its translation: CASSLGVGRRHTDTQYF.

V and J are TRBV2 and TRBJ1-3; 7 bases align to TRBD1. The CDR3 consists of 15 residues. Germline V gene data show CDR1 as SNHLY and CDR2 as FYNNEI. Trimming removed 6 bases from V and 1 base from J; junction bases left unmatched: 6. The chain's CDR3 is CASRAGGASGNTIYF. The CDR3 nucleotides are TGTGCCAGCAGGGCAGGGGGAGCATCTGGAAACACCATATATTTT.

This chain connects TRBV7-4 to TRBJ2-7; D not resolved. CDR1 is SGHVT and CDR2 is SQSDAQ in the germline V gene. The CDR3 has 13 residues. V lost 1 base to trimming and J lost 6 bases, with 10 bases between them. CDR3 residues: CASSLVCACEQYV. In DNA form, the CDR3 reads TGTGCCAGCAGCTTAGTTTGTGCCTGCGAGCAGTACGTC.

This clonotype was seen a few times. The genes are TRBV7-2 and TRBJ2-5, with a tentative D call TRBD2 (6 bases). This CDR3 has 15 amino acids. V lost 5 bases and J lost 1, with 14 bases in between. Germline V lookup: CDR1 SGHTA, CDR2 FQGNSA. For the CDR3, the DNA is TGTGCCAGCAGCCGTACGGCGGGGTCCCAAGAGACCCAGTACTTC. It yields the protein CASSRTAGSQETQYF.

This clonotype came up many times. The chain's CDR3 is CASSSTGQRNTEAFF. The CDR3, as DNA: TGCGCCAGCAGCTCGACGGGACAGAGGAACACTGAAGCTTTCTTT. The gene calls are TRBV5-1 and TRBJ1-1; 7 bases align to TRBD1. Germline V lookup: CDR1 SGHRS, CDR2 YFSETQ. This CDR3 has 15 amino acids. The V segment lost 3 bases and the J segment 1 base; nucleotides outside the gene matches: 6.

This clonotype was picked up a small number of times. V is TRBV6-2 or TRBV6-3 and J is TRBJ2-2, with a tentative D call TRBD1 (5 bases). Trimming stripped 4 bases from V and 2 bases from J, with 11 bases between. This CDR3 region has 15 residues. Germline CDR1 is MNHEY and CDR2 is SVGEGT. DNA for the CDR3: TGTGCCAGCAGTTCCCGACAGACCAACACCGGGGAGCTGTTTTTT. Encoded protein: CASSSRQTNTGELFF.

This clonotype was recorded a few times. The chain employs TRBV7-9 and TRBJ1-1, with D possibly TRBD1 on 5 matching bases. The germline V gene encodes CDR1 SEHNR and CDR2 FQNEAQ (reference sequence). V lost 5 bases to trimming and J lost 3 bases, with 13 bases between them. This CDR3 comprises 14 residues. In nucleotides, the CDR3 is TGTGCCAGCAGCCTACCGGGACTGGACACTGAAGCTTTCTTT. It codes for CASSLPGLDTEAFF.

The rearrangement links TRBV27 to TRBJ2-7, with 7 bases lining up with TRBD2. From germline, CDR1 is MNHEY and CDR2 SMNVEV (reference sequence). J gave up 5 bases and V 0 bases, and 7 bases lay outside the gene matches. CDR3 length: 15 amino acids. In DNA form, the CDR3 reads TGTGCCAGCAGTTTATCGGGGAGGGTAACAGACGAGCAGTACTTC. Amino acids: CASSLSGRVTDEQYF.